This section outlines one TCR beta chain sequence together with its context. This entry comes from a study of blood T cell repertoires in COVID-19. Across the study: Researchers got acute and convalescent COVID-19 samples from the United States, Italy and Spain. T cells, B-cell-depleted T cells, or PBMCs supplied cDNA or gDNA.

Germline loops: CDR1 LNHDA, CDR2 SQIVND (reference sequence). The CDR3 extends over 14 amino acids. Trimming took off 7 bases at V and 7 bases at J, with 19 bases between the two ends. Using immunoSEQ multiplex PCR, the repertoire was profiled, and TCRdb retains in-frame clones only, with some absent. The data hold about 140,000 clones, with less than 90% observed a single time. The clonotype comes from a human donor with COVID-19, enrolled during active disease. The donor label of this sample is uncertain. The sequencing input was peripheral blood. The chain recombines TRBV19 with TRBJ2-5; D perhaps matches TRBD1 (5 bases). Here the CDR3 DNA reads TGTGCCAGTACAAAGACAGTTCTTTTAGGGACCCAGTACTTC. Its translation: CASTKTVLLGTQYF.